The clone carrying this T cell receptor (beta chain) was seen ten or more times. The length of the CDR3 is 13 residues. The germline V and J ends were trimmed by 4 bases and 5 bases, with 11 bases remaining between them. CDR1 and CDR2 (germline): LGHDT, YNNKEL (reference sequence). This sample stems from a study of identical twins. Addition of a universal primer site occurred through template switching, and cDNA carried unique molecular identifiers. TCRdb re-derived calls from the 5' RACE reads in MiXCR, one entry per CDR3 protein. Of fewer than 550,000 distinct CDR3 sequences in the sample, roughly 15% are singletons; the top ten hold 0.44%. Only healthy Caucasians were included as donors. Separately, the same data were catalogued under a study of yellow fever vaccine responses in identical twins.

The sample consisted of CD4+ T cells sorted from blood. This receptor was obtained from a woman in her late teens or twenties in good health. This chain uses TRBV3-1 with TRBJ1-1; D is unclear. The CDR3 protein is CASSLPGTTEAFF. DNA for the CDR3: TGTGCCAGCAGCCTCCCGGGAACAACTGAAGCTTTCTTT.